Reported below is one TCR beta chain. This entry is derived from a study of T cell responses to AZD1222 COVID-19 vaccine. Sequenced by immunoSEQ multiplex PCR; TCRdb stores in-frame clones only, minus some. The profile shows approximately 70,000 clones, 75% to 90% of them singletons. Germline lookup yields CDR1 SGHTA and CDR2 FQGTGA. The CDR3 is made up of 16 amino acids. Trimming at V came to 5 bases and at J to 5 bases, leaving 12 bases not matched to a gene. The TCR originated in an adult in good health. The chain combines TRBV7-3 with TRBJ2-1, with 7 bases matching TRBD1. The starting material was peripheral blood, obtained on day 0 of AZD1222 vaccination. The CDR3 nucleotides are TGTGCCAGCAGCGAACGACCGGACAGGTTTAACAATGAGCAGTTCTTC. Translation: CASSERPDRFNNEQFF. The variable domain in full, with the rest retrieved from reference TRBV7-3 and TRBJ2-1, is GAGVSQTPSNKVTEKGKYVELRCDPISGHTALYWYRQSLGQGPEFLIYFQGTGAADDSGLPNDRFFAVRPEGSVSTLKIQRTERGDSAVYLCASSERPDRFNNEQFFGPGTRLTVL.